The rows below give T cell receptor beta chains drawn from one sample of a study of Ad26.COV2.S vaccination and SARS-CoV-2 variants. Only in-frame clones appear in the TCRdb table, and some are missing; sequencing was by immunoSEQ multiplex PCR. The sample has about 280,000 clones, more than 75% seen once. The sample consisted of peripheral blood, taken in a trial of Ad26.COV2.S vaccine versus placebo. All receptors derive from a person aged 18-65 years who received the Ad26.COV2.S COVID-19 vaccine or a placebo. The CDR3 runs from the conserved cysteine through the conserved F or W. Fields, in order: D gene, V gene, clone size, J gene, CDR3 protein, CDR3 DNA. A D gene is named only where the DNA matches it firmly. Only some rows state a clone size, as once, few, many or a class for expanded clones.

>.|TRBV27|.|TRBJ1-5
CASSPYTDSNQPQHF
TGTGCCAGCAGCCCCTATACGGACAGCAATCAGCCCCAGCATTTT
>.|TRBV5-7|few|TRBJ1-1
CASSLMTGKGTEAFF
TGTGCCAGCAGCTTGATGACAGGTAAGGGCACTGAAGCTTTCTTT
>.|TRBV4-2|.|TRBJ2-7
CASSQEGVGYEQYF
TGTGCCAGCAGCCAAGAAGGAGTAGGGTACGAGCAGTACTTC
>.|TRBV5-4|.|TRBJ1-2
CASSLTDYGYTF
TGTGCCAGCAGCTTGACCGACTATGGCTACACCTTC
>TRBD1|TRBV2|.|TRBJ2-5
CASSEITDRPFWYF
TGTGCCAGCAGTGAGATTACGGACAGGCCCTTTTGGTACTTC
>TRBD2|TRBV11-2|.|TRBJ2-2
CASSPLSGGYTGELFF
TGTGCCAGCAGCCCCCTATCGGGGGGGTACACCGGGGAGCTGTTTTTT
>TRBD1|TRBV2|.|TRBJ2-7
CASRRQGAAEQYF
TGTGCCAGCAGGCGACAGGGGGCGGCCGAGCAGTACTTC
>TRBD1|TRBV3-1/TRBV3-2|.|TRBJ2-7
CASRDRAHPYEQYF
TGTGCCAGCAGAGACAGGGCCCACCCCTACGAGCAGTACTTC
>.|TRBV6-1|.|TRBJ1-1
CASSEVPDTEAFF
TGTGCCAGCAGTGAAGTACCCGACACTGAAGCTTTCTTT
>.|TRBV6-2/TRBV6-3|.|TRBJ1-5
CASSPMRGSNQPQHF
TGTGCCAGCAGTCCCATGCGGGGGAGCAATCAGCCCCAGCATTTT
>.|TRBV5-8|.|TRBJ2-5
CASSRVGRETQYF
TGTGCCAGCAGCCGGGTAGGCCGAGAGACCCAGTACTTC
>.|TRBV3-1/TRBV3-2|few|TRBJ1-1
CASSLMDGNTEAFF
TGTGCCAGCAGCCTCATGGACGGGAACACTGAAGCTTTCTTT
>.|TRBV5-5|.|TRBJ2-7
CASSLGFTGESSYEQYF
TGTGCCAGCAGCTTGGGGTTCACAGGCGAAAGCTCCTACGAGCAGTACTTC
>.|TRBV21-1|.|TRBJ1-1
CASSHRKSMNTEAFF
TGTGCCAGCAGCCATCGGAAATCAATGAACACTGAAGCTTTCTTT
>.|TRBV7-8|.|TRBJ2-2
CASSRDSIFTGELFF
TGTGCCAGCAGCCGCGACTCGATATTTACCGGGGAGCTGTTTTTT
>TRBD1|TRBV19|.|TRBJ1-2
CASSPRDRGHGYTF
TGTGCCAGTAGTCCCCGGGACAGGGGGCATGGCTACACCTTC
>.|TRBV5-1|.|TRBJ2-7
CASRVGTSYEQYF
TGCGCCAGCAGGGTGGGGACGTCCTACGAGCAGTACTTC
>.|TRBV19|.|TRBJ1-3
CASSTLTGPGNTIYF
TGTGCCAGTAGTACTCTAACAGGGCCCGGAAACACCATATATTTT
>.|TRBV7-9|.|TRBJ2-7
CASSLGGGLDEQYF
TGTGCCAGCAGCTTAGGAGGGGGGCTGGACGAGCAGTACTTC
>.|TRBV25-1|.|TRBJ2-7
CASSEYSSSTYEQYF
TGTGCCAGCAGTGAATATAGCAGTTCCACCTACGAGCAGTACTTC
>TRBD2|TRBV11-3|.|TRBJ2-3
CASSSSGRADTQYF
TGTGCCAGCAGCTCCAGCGGGAGGGCAGATACGCAGTATTTT
>.|TRBV2|.|TRBJ2-1
CASSEQGQYNEQFF
TGTGCCAGCAGTGAGCAGGGGCAATACAATGAGCAGTTCTTC
>.|TRBV5-1|.|TRBJ1-5
CASSLEGSSGNQPQHF
TGCGCCAGCAGCTTGGAGGGTTCCAGTGGTAATCAGCCCCAGCATTTT
>.|TRBV5-1|.|TRBJ2-7
CASGATRGGEQYF
TGCGCCAGCGGGGCAACCAGGGGAGGCGAGCAGTACTTC
>.|TRBV6-5|.|TRBJ1-1
CASSYKGNTEAFF
TGTGCCAGCAGTTACAAGGGTAACACTGAAGCTTTCTTT
>TRBD2|TRBV7-6|.|TRBJ2-3
CASSLGGGTSRDTQYF
TGTGCCAGCAGCTTAGGGGGAGGGACTAGTAGGGATACGCAGTATTTT
>.|TRBV28|.|TRBJ1-6
CASSPYQTGPGSPLHF
TGTGCCAGCAGTCCCTATCAAACAGGGCCAGGGTCACCCCTCCACTTT
>.|TRBV29-1|.|TRBJ2-5
CSVAILALETQYF
TGCAGCGTTGCAATACTAGCACTGGAGACCCAGTACTTC
>.|TRBV11-1|.|TRBJ2-5
CASSLVVRETQYF
TGTGCCAGCAGCTTGGTTGTGAGGGAGACCCAGTACTTC
>.|TRBV2|.|TRBJ1-2
CASSGGRTYGYTF
TGTGCCAGCAGCGGAGGGCGGACCTATGGCTACACCTTC